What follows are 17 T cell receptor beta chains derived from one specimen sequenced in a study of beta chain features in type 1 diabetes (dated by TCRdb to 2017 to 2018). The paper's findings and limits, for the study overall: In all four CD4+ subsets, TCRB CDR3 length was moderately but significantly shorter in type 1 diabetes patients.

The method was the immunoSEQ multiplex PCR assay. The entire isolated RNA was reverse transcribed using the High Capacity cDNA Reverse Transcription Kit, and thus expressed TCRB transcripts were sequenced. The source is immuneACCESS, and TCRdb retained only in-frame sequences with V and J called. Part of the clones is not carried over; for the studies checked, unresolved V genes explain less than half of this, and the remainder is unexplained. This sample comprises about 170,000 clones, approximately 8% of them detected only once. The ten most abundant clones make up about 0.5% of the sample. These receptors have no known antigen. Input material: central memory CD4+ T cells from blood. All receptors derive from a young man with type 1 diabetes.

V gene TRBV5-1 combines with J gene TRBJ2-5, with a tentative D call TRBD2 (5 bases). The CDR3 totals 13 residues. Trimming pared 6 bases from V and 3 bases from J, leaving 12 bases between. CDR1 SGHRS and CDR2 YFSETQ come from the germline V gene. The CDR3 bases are TGCGCCAGCATTCCGGACGGGGAAGAGACCCAGTACTTC. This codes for CASIPDGEETQYF.

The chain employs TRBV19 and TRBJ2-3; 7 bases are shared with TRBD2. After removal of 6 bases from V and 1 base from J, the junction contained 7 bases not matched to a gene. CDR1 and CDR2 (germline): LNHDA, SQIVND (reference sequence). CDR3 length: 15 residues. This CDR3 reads CASRERGPRTDTQYF. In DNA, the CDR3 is TGTGCCAGTAGGGAGCGGGGTCCACGCACAGATACGCAGTATTTT.

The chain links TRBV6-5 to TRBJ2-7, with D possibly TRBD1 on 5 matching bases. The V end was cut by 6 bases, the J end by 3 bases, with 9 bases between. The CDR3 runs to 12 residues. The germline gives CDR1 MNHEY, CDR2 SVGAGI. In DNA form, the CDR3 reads TGTGCCAGCAGAAGGACATTCTACGAGCAGTACTTC. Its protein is CASRRTFYEQYF.

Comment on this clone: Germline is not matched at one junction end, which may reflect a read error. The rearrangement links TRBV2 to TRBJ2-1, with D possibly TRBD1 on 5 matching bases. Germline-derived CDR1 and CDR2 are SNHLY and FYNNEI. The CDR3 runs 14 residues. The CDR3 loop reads CASTERGSLNEQFF. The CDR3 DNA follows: TGTGCCAGCACTGAAAGGGGATCCTTGAATGAGCAGTTCTTC.

The CDR3 DNA reads TGCGCCAGCAGCCGGGGACAGAATAATTCACCCCTCCACTTT. Amino acid sequence: CASSRGQNNSPLHF. The V gene is TRBV5-1, the J gene TRBJ1-6, with 7 bases matching TRBD1. The CDR3 runs 14 residues. Germline CDR1 is SGHRS and CDR2 is YFSETQ. The trim removed 4 bases at V and 5 bases at J, leaving 3 bases unmatched.

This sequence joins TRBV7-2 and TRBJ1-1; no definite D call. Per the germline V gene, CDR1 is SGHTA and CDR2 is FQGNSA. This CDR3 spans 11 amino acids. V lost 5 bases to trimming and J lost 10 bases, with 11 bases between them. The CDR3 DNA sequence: TGTGCCAGCAGCCAAGCGGGTAGAGCTTTCTTT. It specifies CASSQAGRAFF.

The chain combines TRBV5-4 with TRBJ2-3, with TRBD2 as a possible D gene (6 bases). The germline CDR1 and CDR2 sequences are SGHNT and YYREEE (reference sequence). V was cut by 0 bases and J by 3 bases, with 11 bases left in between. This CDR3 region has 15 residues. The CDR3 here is CASSLGLGVTDTQYF. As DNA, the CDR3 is TGTGCCAGCAGCTTGGGACTAGGTGTTACAGATACGCAGTATTTT.

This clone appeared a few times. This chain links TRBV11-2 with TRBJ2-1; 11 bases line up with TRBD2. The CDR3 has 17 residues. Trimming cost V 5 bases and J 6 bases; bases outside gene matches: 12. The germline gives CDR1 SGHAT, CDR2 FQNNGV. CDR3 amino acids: CASSTTPPGTSGNEQFF. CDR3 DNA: TGTGCCAGCAGCACAACTCCTCCCGGGACTAGCGGCAATGAGCAGTTCTTC.

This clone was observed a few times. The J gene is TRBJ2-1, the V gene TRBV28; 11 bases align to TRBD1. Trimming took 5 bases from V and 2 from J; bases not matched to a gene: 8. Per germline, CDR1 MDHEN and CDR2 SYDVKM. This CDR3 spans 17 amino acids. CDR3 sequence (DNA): TGTGCCAGCAGTGTTCGGACAGGGGGCATCGCCTACAATGAGCAGTTCTTC. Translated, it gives CASSVRTGGIAYNEQFF.

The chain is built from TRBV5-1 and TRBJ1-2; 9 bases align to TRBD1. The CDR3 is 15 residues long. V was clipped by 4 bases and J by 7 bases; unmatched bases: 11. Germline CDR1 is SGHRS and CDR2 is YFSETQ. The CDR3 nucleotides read TGCGCCAGCAGCCCCGGGACAGGGTCTTTTGGTGGCTACACCTTC. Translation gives CASSPGTGSFGGYTF. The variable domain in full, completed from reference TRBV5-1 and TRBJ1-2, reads KAGVTQTPRYLIKTRGQQVTLSCSPISGHRSVSWYQQTPGQGLQFLFEYFSETQRNKGNFPGRFSGRQFSNSRSEMNVSTLELGDSALYLCASSPGTGSFGGYTFGSGTRLTVV.

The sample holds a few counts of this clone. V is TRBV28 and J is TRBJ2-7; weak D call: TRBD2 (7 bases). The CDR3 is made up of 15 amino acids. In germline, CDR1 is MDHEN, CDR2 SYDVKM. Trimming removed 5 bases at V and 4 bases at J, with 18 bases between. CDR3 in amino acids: CASSPRGAGRYEQYF. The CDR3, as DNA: TGTGCCAGCAGTCCCCGGGGGGCTGGTCGTTACGAGCAGTACTTC. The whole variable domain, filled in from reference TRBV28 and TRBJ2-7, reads DVKVTQSSRYLVKRTGEKVFLECVQDMDHENMFWYRQDPGLGLRLIYFSYDVKMKEKGDIPEGYSVSREKKERFSLILESASTNQTSMYLCASSPRGAGRYEQYFGPGTRLTVT.

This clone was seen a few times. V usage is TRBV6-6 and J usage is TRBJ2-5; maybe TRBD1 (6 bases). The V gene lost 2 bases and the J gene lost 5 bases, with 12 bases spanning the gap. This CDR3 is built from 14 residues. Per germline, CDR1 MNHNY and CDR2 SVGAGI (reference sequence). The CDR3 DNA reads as TGTGCCAGCAGTTACAGGGCACAGGGCGAGACCCAGTACTTC. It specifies CASSYRAQGETQYF.

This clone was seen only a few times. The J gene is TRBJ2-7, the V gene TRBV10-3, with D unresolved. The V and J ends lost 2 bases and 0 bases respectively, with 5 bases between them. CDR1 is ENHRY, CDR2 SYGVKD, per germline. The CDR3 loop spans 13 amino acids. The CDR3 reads CAISELNSYEQYF. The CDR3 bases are TGTGCCATCAGTGAGCTAAACTCCTACGAGCAGTACTTC.

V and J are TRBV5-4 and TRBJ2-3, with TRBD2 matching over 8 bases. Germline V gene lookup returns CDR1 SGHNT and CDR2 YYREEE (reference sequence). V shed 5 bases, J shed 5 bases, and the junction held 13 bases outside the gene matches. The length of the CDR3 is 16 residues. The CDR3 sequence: CASSYAAGGIEDTQYF. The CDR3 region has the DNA TGTGCCAGCAGTTATGCCGCGGGGGGTATCGAAGATACGCAGTATTTT.

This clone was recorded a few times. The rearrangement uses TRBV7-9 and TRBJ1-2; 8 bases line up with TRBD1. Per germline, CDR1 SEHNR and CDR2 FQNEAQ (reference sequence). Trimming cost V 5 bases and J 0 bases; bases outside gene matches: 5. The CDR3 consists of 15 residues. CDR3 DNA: TGTGCCAGCAGCGTAGGACAGGGAACTAACTATGGCTACACCTTC. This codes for CASSVGQGTNYGYTF.

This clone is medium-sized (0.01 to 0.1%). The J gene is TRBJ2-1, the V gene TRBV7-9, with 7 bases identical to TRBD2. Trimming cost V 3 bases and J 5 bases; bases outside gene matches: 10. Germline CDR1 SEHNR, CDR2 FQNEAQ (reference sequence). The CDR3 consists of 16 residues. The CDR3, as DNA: TGTGCCAGCAGCTTGAGTTTGAGCGGGGTAAACAATGAGCAGTTCTTC. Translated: CASSLSLSGVNNEQFF. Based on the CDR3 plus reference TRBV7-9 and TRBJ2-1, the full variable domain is DTGVSQNPRHKITKRGQNVTFRCDPISEHNRLYWYRQTLGQGPEFLTYFQNEAQLEKSRLLSDRFSAERPKGSFSTLEIQRTEQGDSAMYLCASSLSLSGVNNEQFFGPGTRLTVL.

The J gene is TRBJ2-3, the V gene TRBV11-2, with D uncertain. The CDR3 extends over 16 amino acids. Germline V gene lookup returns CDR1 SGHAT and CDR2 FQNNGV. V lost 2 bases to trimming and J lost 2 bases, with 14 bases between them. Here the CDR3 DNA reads TGTGCCAGCAGCTTACTGGCCTACCAGGACACAGATACGCAGTATTTT. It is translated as CASSLLAYQDTDTQYF.